These T cell receptor beta chains were read from a single sample in a study of T cell changes during pregnancy in multiple sclerosis. Clones were read by immunoSEQ multiplex PCR, and TCRdb kept only the in-frame ones, dropping some. The sample yields fewer than 50,000 clones, 85% to 90% seen once. The input for sequencing was CD4+ T cells from peripheral blood mononuclear cells, taken in the first trimester of pregnancy. The origin of the receptors is a female donor with multiple sclerosis, enrolled in a pregnancy study. The CDR3 runs from the conserved cysteine through the conserved F or W. The order of the fields is V gene, clone size, J gene, D gene, CDR3 protein, CDR3 DNA. The D gene is left open where the match is weak. Clone sizes are given selectively: once, few, many, or a class where the clone is expanded.

TRBV7-9,few,TRBJ2-3,TRBD2,CASSSGLGTDTQYF,TGTGCCAGCAGCTCCGGACTAGGAACAGATACGCAGTATTTT
TRBV30,-,TRBJ2-7,TRBD2,CAWSFSRLAGSYEQYF,TGTGCCTGGAGCTTTAGTCGTCTAGCGGGCTCCTACGAGCAGTACTTC
TRBV5-1,-,TRBJ2-2,TRBD2,CASSFGLASSGRRTGELFF,TGCGCCAGCAGCTTCGGACTTGCCTCTAGCGGGAGACGTACCGGGGAGCTGTTTTTT
TRBV15,-,TRBJ2-7,TRBD1,CATSRTSTGARVEQYF,TGTGCCACCAGCAGAACATCGACAGGGGCTAGGGTCGAGCAGTACTTC
TRBV28,-,TRBJ2-7,-,CASRGGWESYEQYF,TGTGCCAGCAGAGGAGGTTGGGAGTCCTACGAGCAGTACTTC
TRBV19,-,TRBJ1-4,-,CASSRWGQGEKLFF,TGTGCCAGTAGTCGATGGGGGCAGGGTGAAAAACTGTTTTTT
TRBV18,-,TRBJ1-2,TRBD1,CASSPYGQASLYSYTF,TGTGCCAGCTCACCCTACGGACAGGCCAGCCTATATAGCTACACCTTC
TRBV7-2,-,TRBJ2-5,-,CASSLVLAGETQYF,TGTGCCAGCAGCTTAGTTCTAGCTGGGGAGACCCAGTACTTC
TRBV2,-,TRBJ1-5,TRBD1,CASSAPRGNQPQHF,TGTGCCAGCAGTGCCCCCAGGGGGAATCAGCCCCAGCATTTT
TRBV7-2,-,TRBJ2-7,-,CASSSSRYEQYF,TGTGCCAGCAGCTCAAGTCGGTACGAGCAGTACTTC
TRBV21-1,-,TRBJ2-2,-,CASSKGGGQGDWAGELFF,TGTGCCAGCAGCAAAGGTGGGGGCCAGGGGGACTGGGCCGGGGAGCTGTTTTTT
TRBV5-1,-,TRBJ2-5,TRBD1,CASSNLRTGQETQYF,TGCGCCAGCAGCAATCTGAGGACAGGCCAAGAGACCCAGTACTTC
TRBV5-1,-,TRBJ2-5,TRBD1,CASFGQGYETQYF,TGCGCCAGCTTCGGACAGGGTTACGAGACCCAGTACTTC
TRBV19,-,TRBJ1-5,-,CASSTTGTNQPQHF,TGTGCCAGTAGCACGACAGGTACCAATCAGCCCCAGCATTTT
TRBV6-1,-,TRBJ2-1,TRBD2,CASSGRSYNEQFF,TGTGCCAGTAGCGGGAGAAGCTACAATGAGCAGTTCTTC
TRBV9,-,TRBJ2-3,-,CASRPAGGQSDTQYF,TGTGCCAGCAGACCGGCAGGGGGGCAGTCAGATACGCAGTATTTT